This passage covers 25 T cell receptor beta chains from one sample sequenced in a study of OX40 agonist ivuxolimab in advanced cancers. Assay used: immunoSEQ multiplex PCR; TCRdb lists only in-frame clones, some missing. There are 65,000 to 100,000 clones in the sample; more than 85% occur only once, and around 6.9% lies in the top ten. The input for sequencing was CD4+ or CD8+ T cells sorted from blood, taken in a trial of the OX40 agonist ivuxolimab. These receptors were taken from an adult with an advanced solid tumor such as melanoma, head and neck, liver or kidney cancer.

This clone was detected only once. The J gene is TRBJ1-3, the V gene TRBV30, with D possibly TRBD1 on 6 matching bases. The V end was cut by 4 bases, the J end by 0 bases, with 16 bases between. Germline V gene data show CDR1 as GTSNPN and CDR2 as SVGIG (reference sequence). The CDR3 contains 16 residues. CDR3 region: CAWTRGGGHSGNTIYF. The CDR3 DNA sequence: TGTGCCTGGACTAGAGGGGGAGGACACTCTGGAAACACCATATATTTT.

The chain uses TRBV11-2 and TRBJ1-4; TRBD1 agrees at 7 bases. CDR3 length equals 16 residues. CDR1 SGHAT and CDR2 FQNNGV come from the germline V gene. The junction had 12 bases not matched to a gene; V was cut back by 5 bases and J by 6 bases. The CDR3 region has the DNA TGTGCCAGCAGCCTAACCCCAGGGGGGGGCTATGAAAAACTGTTTTTT. It codes for CASSLTPGGGYEKLFF.

The chain couples TRBV27 to TRBJ1-1; D gene ambiguous. Per the germline V gene, CDR1 is MNHEY and CDR2 is SMNVEV (reference sequence). With 3 bases removed from V and 5 bases from J, the gap between germline ends came to 13 bases. CDR3 length equals 14 residues. The CDR3 DNA reads as TGTGCCAGCAGTTTGCCGGGGTCGAAGACTGAAGCTTTCTTT. Its protein product is CASSLPGSKTEAFF.

This clone appeared once. The chain links TRBV18 to TRBJ2-7; TRBD2 aligns across 7 bases. Germline values: CDR1 KGHSH, CDR2 LQKENI. Trimming cost V 3 bases and J 5 bases; bases outside gene matches: 16. The CDR3 has 17 residues. The CDR3 region has the DNA TGTGCCAGCTCACCTACTAACCGGGGACGGGGGGACCACGAGCAGTACTTC. Amino acids: CASSPTNRGRGDHEQYF.

The chain links TRBV7-9 to TRBJ1-6, with no clear D. Trimming took off 10 bases at V and 11 bases at J, with 18 bases between the two ends. This CDR3 region has 13 residues. In germline, CDR1 is SEHNR, CDR2 FQNEAQ (reference sequence). CDR3 protein: CATKPMSPTPLHF. CDR3 DNA: TGTGCCACCAAACCTATGAGCCCAACACCCCTCCACTTT.

The J gene is TRBJ1-3, the V gene TRBV30, with D perhaps matching TRBD1 (5 bases). The CDR3 totals 18 residues. CDR1 and CDR2 from the germline V gene are GTSNPN and SVGIG (reference sequence). V lost 0 bases, J lost 1 base, and 19 bases lay in between. The CDR3: CAWSVRGGRLGSGNTIYF. The CDR3 nucleotides read TGTGCCTGGAGTGTACGGGGGGGGAGACTAGGATCTGGAAACACCATATATTTT.

This chain connects TRBV9 to TRBJ2-1, with 12 bases that match TRBD2. The V and J ends lost 0 bases and 5 bases, in that order; junction bases with no gene match: 12. The germline CDR1 and CDR2 sequences are SGDLS and YYNGEE. The CDR3 spans 19 residues. CDR3 sequence reads: CASSVAGRLAGVADNEQFF. In nucleotides, the CDR3 is TGTGCCAGCAGCGTAGCTGGAAGACTAGCGGGAGTTGCGGACAATGAGCAGTTCTTC.

V is TRBV25-1 and J is TRBJ2-7; D is ambiguous. The V end lost 4 bases, the J end lost 3 bases, and 7 bases lay between the germline ends. The CDR3 totals 12 residues. Germline assignment: CDR1 MGHDK and CDR2 SYGVNS. The chain's CDR3 is CASSGGYYEQYF. The CDR3 DNA is TGTGCCAGCAGTGGTGGGTACTACGAGCAGTACTTC.

The rearrangement joins TRBV7-3 to TRBJ2-2; D not certain. Germline CDR1 and CDR2: SGHTA and FQGTGA. The CDR3 length is 14 residues. The ends were cut back, 2 bases at V and 6 bases at J, with 10 bases in the middle. Written as DNA, the CDR3 is TGTGCCAGCAGCTTAGGATTAGCCGCCGGGGAGCTGTTTTTT. Its protein product is CASSLGLAAGELFF.

The chain recombines TRBV18 with TRBJ2-3; a weak D match, TRBD1 (6 bases). Between the trimmed V and J ends, which lost 1 base and 7 bases, there was a span of 24 bases. CDR1 and CDR2 from the germline V gene are KGHSH and LQKENI. The CDR3 is 18 amino acids. CDR3 nucleotides: TGTGCCAGCTCACCACTCGCCCGACAGGTCTTCTCTTTGCATACGCAGTATTTT. Protein product: CASSPLARQVFSLHTQYF.

This chain uses TRBV5-1 with TRBJ1-3; unclear D gene. The V end lost 0 bases, the J end lost 2 bases, and 15 bases lay between the germline ends. The CDR3 runs 17 residues. Per the germline V gene, CDR1 is SGHRS and CDR2 is YFSETQ. CDR3 protein: CASSLGRSLNPGNTIYF. The CDR3 DNA reads as TGCGCCAGCAGCTTGGGGCGAAGTTTGAACCCTGGAAACACCATATATTTT.

The CDR3 loop reads CASRTGTGTLSSYNEQFF. As DNA, the CDR3 is TGTGCCAGCAGAACCGGGACAGGGACTTTATCCTCCTACAATGAGCAGTTCTTC. The gene calls are TRBV27 and TRBJ2-1, with 9 bases identical to TRBD1. Losses at the gene ends were 6 bases for V and 0 bases for J; bases not matched to a gene: 12. Germline CDR1 MNHEY, CDR2 SMNVEV (reference sequence). CDR3 length equals 18 residues.

The gene calls are TRBV9 and TRBJ2-1, with D unresolved. This CDR3 has 13 residues. CDR1 is SGDLS, CDR2 YYNGEE, per germline. V was trimmed by 0 bases and J by 7 bases, leaving 8 bases between them. The DNA for the CDR3 is TGTGCCAGCAGCGTAGGTGGGCTTAATGAGCAGTTCTTC. Its translation: CASSVGGLNEQFF.

This rearrangement joins TRBV9 to TRBJ1-4; D is ambiguous. The length of the CDR3 is 14 residues. Trimming removed 4 bases from V and 0 bases from J, with 7 bases in between. Germline CDR1 is SGDLS and CDR2 is YYNGEE. The DNA for the CDR3 is TGTGCCAGCAGCCTCCAAACAACTAATGAAAAACTGTTTTTT. Protein product: CASSLQTTNEKLFF.

This clone was found a few times. This CDR3 reads CASKTTQRQNTEAFF. As DNA, the CDR3 is TGTGCCAGTAAGACAACCCAACGACAGAACACTGAAGCTTTCTTT. The chain recombines TRBV19 with TRBJ1-1, with D unresolved. The CDR3 consists of 15 residues. Germline CDR1 is LNHDA and CDR2 is SQIVND (reference sequence). V was clipped by 7 bases and J by 1 base, with 16 bases between them.

This chain connects TRBV19 to TRBJ2-1; 8 bases are shared with TRBD2. Trimming removed 7 bases from V and 4 bases from J; junction bases left unmatched: 6. Germline V CDR1 and CDR2: LNHDA, SQIVND (reference sequence). This CDR3 comprises 14 residues. The CDR3 sequence: CASTGVAGYNEQFF. CDR3 coding DNA: TGTGCCAGTACGGGGGTAGCGGGATACAATGAGCAGTTCTTC.

This chain joins TRBV7-3 and TRBJ2-5, with TRBD2 matching 11 bases. V was clipped by 5 bases and J by 2 bases; unmatched bases: 7. The CDR3 is made up of 16 amino acids. Germline V gives CDR1 SGHTA, CDR2 FQGTGA. The CDR3 sequence is CASSPSSGGWQETQYF. The CDR3 DNA reads TGTGCCAGCAGCCCATCTAGCGGGGGGTGGCAAGAGACCCAGTACTTC.

This rearrangement joins TRBV30 to TRBJ1-2; D may be TRBD1 (6 bases). Trimming removed 1 base from V and 4 bases from J, with 13 bases in between. From germline, CDR1 is GTSNPN and CDR2 SVGIG (reference sequence). This CDR3 is 14 amino acids long. CDR3 nucleotide sequence: TGTGCCTGGAGTGCGGGGGGGCCCTCCTATGGCTACACCTTC. Translating it yields CAWSAGGPSYGYTF.

The rearrangement links TRBV7-3 to TRBJ2-7; D remains ambiguous. With 2 bases removed from V and 7 bases from J, the gap between germline ends came to 18 bases. In germline, CDR1 is SGHTA, CDR2 FQGTGA. The CDR3 spans 15 residues. In nucleotides, the CDR3 is TGTGCCAGCAGCTTAGACGGATTATTAGGTCGGGAGCAGTACTTC. Its translation: CASSLDGLLGREQYF.

The V and J genes are TRBV7-9 and TRBJ1-2; 7 bases match TRBD1. The J segment lost 0 bases and the V segment lost 5 bases, leaving 3 bases of the junction unmatched. The CDR3 sequence is 14 residues long. Germline V CDR1 and CDR2: SEHNR, FQNEAQ (reference sequence). CDR3 bases: TGTGCCAGCAGCGTAGGGACAGCTAACTATGGCTACACCTTC. Its protein product is CASSVGTANYGYTF. The full variable domain, with the rest looked up from reference TRBV7-9 and TRBJ1-2, is DTGVSQNPRHKITKRGQNVTFRCDPISEHNRLYWYRQTLGQGPEFLTYFQNEAQLEKSRLLSDRFSAERPKGSFSTLEIQRTEQGDSAMYLCASSVGTANYGYTFGSGTRLTVV.

This chain links TRBV5-1 with TRBJ1-4; no firm D call. V lost 0 bases and J 5 bases, leaving 8 bases between the germline ends. This CDR3 has 14 amino acids. CDR1 is SGHRS, CDR2 YFSETQ, per germline. The CDR3 protein is CASSLGLQNEKLFF. Here the CDR3 DNA reads TGCGCCAGCAGCTTGGGGCTACAGAATGAAAAACTGTTTTTT. The whole variable domain, filled in from reference TRBV5-1 and TRBJ1-4, reads KAGVTQTPRYLIKTRGQQVTLSCSPISGHRSVSWYQQTPGQGLQFLFEYFSETQRNKGNFPGRFSGRQFSNSRSEMNVSTLELGDSALYLCASSLGLQNEKLFFGSGTQLSVL.

This rearrangement joins TRBV5-1 to TRBJ1-2; D remains unclear. The V gene's germline CDR1 is SGHRS and CDR2 YFSETQ. The CDR3 sequence is 14 residues long. Trimming stripped 0 bases from V and 7 bases from J, with 13 bases between. In DNA, the CDR3 is TGCGCCAGCAGCTTGGATCCTGCTTCTGGTGGCTACACCTTC. Residues: CASSLDPASGGYTF.

Concerning this clone: The same CDR3 also results from other DNA sequences found in this sample. V gene TRBV6-5 combines with J gene TRBJ1-1; the D is unclear. V was clipped by 6 bases and J by 0 bases, with 8 bases between them. Germline CDR1 is MNHEY and CDR2 is SVGAGI. The CDR3 runs to 13 residues. The CDR3 loop reads CASRLRMNTEAFF. CDR3 in DNA: TGTGCCAGCAGGCTAAGGATGAACACTGAAGCTTTCTTT.

The rearrangement uses TRBV9 and TRBJ1-5; possibly TRBD1 for D (5 bases). V was trimmed by 3 bases and J by 6 bases, leaving 13 bases between them. The germline V gene encodes CDR1 SGDLS and CDR2 YYNGEE. The CDR3 has 14 amino acids. Here the CDR3 DNA reads TGTGCCAGCAGCGAGGGGACTCCATCTCAGCCCCAGCATTTT. Translation gives CASSEGTPSQPQHF.

V and J are TRBV5-1 and TRBJ1-3, with a possible D match to TRBD1 (5 bases). Per germline, CDR1 SGHRS and CDR2 YFSETQ. The CDR3 has 16 residues. Trimming shortened V by 3 bases and J by 0 bases, and 13 bases separated the two germline ends. The CDR3 is CASSSGGTRSGNTIYF. CDR3 bases: TGCGCCAGCAGCTCGGGAGGGACCCGCTCTGGAAACACCATATATTTT.